These 29 T cell receptor beta chains originate from one sample sequenced in a study of sequential checkpoint blockade in melanoma. The treatment: randomized to nivolumab then ipilimumab (arm A) or the reverse (arm B). Some clones are missing from TCRdb's copy, which holds only in-frame ones; the method was immunoSEQ multiplex PCR. In the table there are fewer than 35,000 clones, 77% of which are singletons. The sequences come from CD8+ T cells sorted from blood (inferred from file names), collected from a patient given nivolumab and ipilimumab in sequence. These receptors were collected from a human donor with melanoma.

This chain joins TRBV28 and TRBJ2-7; D possibly corresponds to TRBD2 (5 bases). The CDR3 length is 12 residues. The germline V gene encodes CDR1 MDHEN and CDR2 SYDVKM. The V and J ends lost 5 bases and 5 bases respectively, with 10 bases between them. CDR3 coding DNA: TGTGCCAGCAGTCTTAGGGAGAACGAGCAGTACTTC. Protein product: CASSLRENEQYF.

V and J are TRBV4-1 and TRBJ1-5; maybe TRBD1 (6 bases). The CDR3 sequence is 13 residues long. Trimming pared 4 bases from V and 4 bases from J, leaving 8 bases between. Germline V lookup: CDR1 MGHRA, CDR2 YSYEKL. This CDR3 reads CASSLDSNQPQHF. Here the CDR3 DNA reads TGCGCCAGCAGCCTGGACAGTAATCAGCCCCAGCATTTT.

This rearrangement joins TRBV5-1 to TRBJ1-2; D is uncertain. The CDR3 has 12 amino acids. V was pared by 0 bases and J by 4 bases, with 4 bases between. The germline V gene has CDR1 SGHRS and CDR2 YFSETQ. The CDR3 DNA reads as TGCGCCAGCAGCTTGGACAGCTATGGCTACACCTTC. This gives the protein CASSLDSYGYTF.

The gene calls are TRBV9 and TRBJ2-1; 7 positions match TRBD2. This CDR3 comprises 13 residues. V lost 1 base and J lost 6; bases outside the gene matches: 1. Germline loops: CDR1 SGDLS, CDR2 YYNGEE. CDR3 protein: CASSVSSGNEQFF. The CDR3 coding sequence is TGTGCCAGCAGCGTATCTAGCGGCAATGAGCAGTTCTTC.

The gene calls are TRBV19 and TRBJ2-5; 7 positions match TRBD1. Near its end, the DNA agrees better with TRBJ2-7, so the J call may be wrong. The CDR3 loop spans 14 amino acids. The germline V gene has CDR1 LNHDA and CDR2 SQIVND (reference sequence). This chain's CDR3 is CASSIGGQVNEQYF. CDR3 in DNA: TGTGCCAGTAGTATAGGAGGACAGGTCAACGAGCAGTACTTC.

This clone was recorded only once. The chain recombines TRBV18 with TRBJ2-7; maybe TRBD2 (6 bases). The CDR3 sequence is 13 residues long. CDR1 is KGHSH, CDR2 LQKENI, per germline. The germline V and J ends were trimmed by 4 bases and 6 bases, with 13 bases remaining between them. CDR3 bases: TGTGCCAGCTCACGCGGGACGGACTGCGAGCAGTACTTC. Residues: CASSRGTDCEQYF.

This chain connects TRBV28 to TRBJ2-7; D is ambiguous. Germline CDR1 MDHEN, CDR2 SYDVKM. V dropped 6 bases and J dropped 4 bases, with 10 bases sitting between them. CDR3 length: 12 amino acids. In DNA form, the CDR3 reads TGTGCCAGCAGCCCCCTCGGGTACGAGCAGTACTTC. Translation gives CASSPLGYEQYF.

The rearrangement uses TRBV6-6 and TRBJ1-6; 7 bases fit TRBD1. V shed 2 bases, J shed 3 bases, and the junction held 1 base outside the gene matches. Germline CDR1 MNHNY, CDR2 SVGAGI (reference sequence). The CDR3 runs 15 residues. The CDR3 coding sequence is TGTGCCAGCAGTTACGGGACAGACTATAATTCACCCCTCCACTTT. This encodes CASSYGTDYNSPLHF.

The rearrangement uses TRBV28 and TRBJ2-7; 7 positions match TRBD2. J lost 7 bases, V lost 3 bases, and 9 bases had no gene match. Germline V gene sequence: CDR1 MDHEN, CDR2 SYDVKM. The CDR3 spans 14 residues. The CDR3 DNA sequence: TGTGCCAGCAGTTTGGGTGGCGGGAGAGTAGAGCAGTACTTC. Its translation: CASSLGGGRVEQYF.

V and J are TRBV23-1 and TRBJ1-5; 7 nucleotides line up with TRBD1. TRBV23-1 is assigned to the ORF class and has an uncertain function. V shed 5 bases and J 6 bases; nucleotides not matched to a gene: 13. The CDR3 contains 16 residues. CDR3 sequence reads: CASSIRDSPWGQPQHF. The DNA of the CDR3 is TGCGCCAGCAGTATTCGGGACAGCCCGTGGGGTCAGCCCCAGCATTTT.

The V call is TRBV7-9, the J call TRBJ2-3; no clear D. Trimming stripped 5 bases from V and 6 bases from J, with 15 bases between. The germline V gene has CDR1 SEHNR and CDR2 FQNEAQ (reference sequence). CDR3 length: 14 residues. In DNA form, the CDR3 reads TGTGCCAGCAGCCCCATCCATTCCCAGGATACGCAGTATTTT. Encoded protein: CASSPIHSQDTQYF.

This clone was seen a single time. The V and J genes are TRBV27 and TRBJ1-4; 8 nucleotides agree with TRBD1. V gave up 2 bases and J gave up 0 bases; unmatched junction bases: 5. This CDR3 is 17 amino acids long. Germline V gene lookup returns CDR1 MNHEY and CDR2 SMNVEV (reference sequence). CDR3 loop: CASSLGDRFATNEKLFF. The CDR3 coding sequence is TGTGCCAGCAGTTTAGGGGACAGGTTTGCAACTAATGAAAAACTGTTTTTT.

This clone was recorded only once. The chain combines TRBV28 with TRBJ1-4; a weak D match, TRBD1 (5 bases). From germline, CDR1 is MDHEN and CDR2 SYDVKM. V shed 7 bases and J shed 4 bases, with 16 bases lying between them. The CDR3 runs to 15 residues. The CDR3 nucleotides read TGTGCCAGCACCGGGGGGAGGGGTTTTAATGAAAAACTGTTTTTT. Its protein is CASTGGRGFNEKLFF.

This rearrangement joins TRBV4-1 to TRBJ2-1; 8 bases agree with TRBD2. Germline values: CDR1 MGHRA, CDR2 YSYEKL. The CDR3 sequence is 16 residues long. Unmatched junction bases numbered 6, after V lost 5 bases and J lost 0 bases. The CDR3 DNA reads TGCGCCAGCAGCTCACCGGGGGGGAGCTCCTACAATGAGCAGTTCTTC. Residues: CASSSPGGSSYNEQFF.

This clone turned up a few times. The J gene is TRBJ2-1, the V gene TRBV6-5, with 7 bases aligning to TRBD1. Germline assignment: CDR1 MNHEY and CDR2 SVGAGI. The CDR3 sequence is 13 residues long. The V gene end was trimmed by 8 bases and the J gene end by 7 bases; junction bases not matched to a gene: 8. The CDR3, as DNA: TGTGCCAGCGGCTGGACAGGTCGGAATGAGCAGTTCTTC. Translating it yields CASGWTGRNEQFF.

The chain is built from TRBV28 and TRBJ2-1; 9 positions match TRBD1. The CDR3 length is 14 residues. The germline CDR1 and CDR2 sequences are MDHEN and SYDVKM. J gave up 4 bases and V 5 bases, and 3 bases lay outside the gene matches. DNA of the CDR3: TGTGCCAGCAGTCCCGGGACAGGGTACAATGAGCAGTTCTTC. As protein: CASSPGTGYNEQFF.

The chain links TRBV7-9 to TRBJ2-5, with 7 bases lining up with TRBD2. The J segment lost 4 bases and the V segment lost 8 bases, leaving 7 bases of the junction unmatched. This CDR3 is built from 13 residues. The germline CDR1 and CDR2 sequences are SEHNR and FQNEAQ (reference sequence). DNA for the CDR3: TGTGCCAGCTATGGACTAGTCGGAGAGACCCAGTACTTC. Its protein product is CASYGLVGETQYF.

This chain connects TRBV9 to TRBJ1-1, with 7 bases matching TRBD1. J gave up 4 bases and V 3 bases, and 12 bases lay outside the gene matches. CDR3 length: 16 amino acids. The germline V gene encodes CDR1 SGDLS and CDR2 YYNGEE. CDR3 sequence reads: CASSGSQVAGGTEAFF. The DNA of the CDR3 is TGTGCCAGCAGCGGGAGTCAGGTGGCAGGGGGCACTGAAGCTTTCTTT.

The chain recombines TRBV4-2 with TRBJ2-3, with 8 bases identical to TRBD2. Unmatched junction bases numbered 4, after V lost 0 bases and J lost 2 bases. Germline V gives CDR1 LGHNA, CDR2 YNFKEQ. The CDR3 sequence is 16 residues long. This CDR3 reads CASSQDEAGDTDTQYF. CDR3 bases: TGTGCCAGCAGCCAAGATGAAGCGGGAGACACAGATACGCAGTATTTT.

The gene calls are TRBV9 and TRBJ1-4; no clear D gene. This CDR3 has 12 amino acids. V dropped 0 bases and J dropped 12 bases, with 9 bases sitting between them. From germline, CDR1 is SGDLS and CDR2 YYNGEE. CDR3 nucleotide sequence: TGTGCCAGCAGCGTAGGAGAAGGAGAACTGTTTTTT. Translating it yields CASSVGEGELFF.

The CDR3 DNA sequence: TGTGCCAGCAGGGGGACGTTTATCAGTAGCGGCGAGCAGTTCTTC. Translating gives CASRGTFISSGEQFF. V gene TRBV2 combines with J gene TRBJ2-1, with a weak D call TRBD2 (6 bases). With 6 bases removed from V and 10 bases from J, the gap between germline ends came to 22 bases. The CDR3 spans 15 residues. CDR1 SNHLY and CDR2 FYNNEI come from the germline V gene.

The rearrangement uses TRBV5-4 and TRBJ2-3; D possibly corresponds to TRBD2 (5 bases). The V end was cut by 0 bases, the J end by 0 bases, with 8 bases between. Germline V lookup: CDR1 SGHNT, CDR2 YYREEE (reference sequence). This CDR3 region has 15 residues. CDR3 nucleotides: TGTGCCAGCAGCTTGGCCGGACTTAGCACAGATACGCAGTATTTT. This encodes CASSLAGLSTDTQYF.

The chain combines TRBV29-1 with TRBJ1-1; D remains unclear. The CDR3 has 13 residues. V was clipped by 1 base and J by 0 bases, with 6 bases between them. Germline V gene data show CDR1 as SQVTM and CDR2 as ANQGSEA. Written as DNA, the CDR3 is TGCAGCGTTGAAGGTCAGATGAACACTGAAGCTTTCTTT. Amino acids: CSVEGQMNTEAFF.

The J gene is TRBJ2-7, the V gene TRBV2, with 9 nucleotides matching TRBD1. After removal of 5 bases from V and 3 bases from J, the junction contained 8 bases not matched to a gene. Germline V gene data show CDR1 as SNHLY and CDR2 as FYNNEI. CDR3 length: 15 residues. CDR3 sequence reads: CASSLFRDRDYEQYF. CDR3 coding DNA: TGTGCCAGCAGTCTGTTCCGGGACAGGGACTACGAGCAGTACTTC.

The chain is built from TRBV6-5 and TRBJ2-5, with 7 positions matching TRBD2. Germline assignment: CDR1 MNHEY and CDR2 SVGAGI. V shed 5 bases and J 4 bases; nucleotides not matched to a gene: 4. CDR3 length equals 13 residues. This chain's CDR3 is CASSRTSVETQYF. As DNA, the CDR3 is TGTGCCAGCAGTCGTACTAGCGTAGAGACCCAGTACTTC.

The V and J genes are TRBV15 and TRBJ1-4; D remains unclear. The germline V and J ends were trimmed by 1 base and 5 bases, with 17 bases remaining between them. The CDR3 loop spans 17 amino acids. In germline, CDR1 is LNHNV, CDR2 YYDKDF (reference sequence). The CDR3 here is CATSRGRAVSRNEKLFF. Here the CDR3 DNA reads TGTGCCACCAGCAGAGGCCGAGCGGTCAGCAGGAATGAAAAACTGTTTTTT.

This clone turned up a few times. The CDR3 nucleotides read TGTGCCAGCAGCGACAGGGACCACGAGCAGTACTTC. Amino acid sequence: CASSDRDHEQYF. The V and J genes are TRBV7-9 and TRBJ2-7; TRBD1 matches at 7 bases. The CDR3 is 12 residues long. The germline CDR1 and CDR2 sequences are SEHNR and FQNEAQ (reference sequence). The V gene end was trimmed by 5 bases and the J gene end by 5 bases; junction bases not matched to a gene: 3.

This chain uses TRBV7-9 with TRBJ1-5, with D possibly being TRBD1 (5 bases). V lost 2 bases to trimming and J lost 6 bases, with 14 bases between them. This CDR3 spans 15 amino acids. Germline V lookup: CDR1 SEHNR, CDR2 FQNEAQ (reference sequence). CDR3 sequence: CASSLIARVGQPQHF. CDR3 bases: TGTGCCAGCAGCTTAATTGCCAGGGTTGGTCAGCCCCAGCATTTT.

V and J are TRBV30 and TRBJ1-4; 8 bases fit TRBD1. In germline, CDR1 is GTSNPN, CDR2 SVGIG (reference sequence). Trimming cost V 3 bases and J 6 bases; bases outside gene matches: 6. The CDR3 totals 14 residues. CDR3: CAWRAGGEYEKLFF. The CDR3 region has the DNA TGTGCCTGGAGGGCAGGGGGCGAATATGAAAAACTGTTTTTT.